This T cell receptor beta chain was captured by sequencing in a study of cytomegalovirus exposure and HLA in healthy donors. Study results and caveats: Earlier analysis yielded a pattern in which most TCR beta V segments were productive about 87% or about 30% of the time. In a later analysis, CMV-associated beta chains were mostly HLA-associated, it appeared.

Comment on this clone: The antigen is unknown.

With 3 bases clipped from V and 3 bases from J, the junction kept 13 bases outside the gene matches. This CDR3 is built from 17 residues. Germline V gene lookup returns CDR1 SGHRS and CDR2 YFSETQ. In the PCR, 60 Vbeta and 13 Jbeta primers were used. Profiled with immunoSEQ multiplex PCR; TCRdb holds only in-frame clones, not every one. The data contain approximately 170,000 clones, approximately 82% of them singletons. This TCR derives from a male donor in good health and CMV-seronegative. The chain couples TRBV5-1 to TRBJ1-1; TRBD1 aligns across 8 bases. Sequenced input: PBMCs. CDR3 nucleotides: TGCGCCAGCAGCTCGGCTACCCTCCAGGGGGCCCACACTGAAGCTTTCTTT. Its translation: CASSSATLQGAHTEAFF.